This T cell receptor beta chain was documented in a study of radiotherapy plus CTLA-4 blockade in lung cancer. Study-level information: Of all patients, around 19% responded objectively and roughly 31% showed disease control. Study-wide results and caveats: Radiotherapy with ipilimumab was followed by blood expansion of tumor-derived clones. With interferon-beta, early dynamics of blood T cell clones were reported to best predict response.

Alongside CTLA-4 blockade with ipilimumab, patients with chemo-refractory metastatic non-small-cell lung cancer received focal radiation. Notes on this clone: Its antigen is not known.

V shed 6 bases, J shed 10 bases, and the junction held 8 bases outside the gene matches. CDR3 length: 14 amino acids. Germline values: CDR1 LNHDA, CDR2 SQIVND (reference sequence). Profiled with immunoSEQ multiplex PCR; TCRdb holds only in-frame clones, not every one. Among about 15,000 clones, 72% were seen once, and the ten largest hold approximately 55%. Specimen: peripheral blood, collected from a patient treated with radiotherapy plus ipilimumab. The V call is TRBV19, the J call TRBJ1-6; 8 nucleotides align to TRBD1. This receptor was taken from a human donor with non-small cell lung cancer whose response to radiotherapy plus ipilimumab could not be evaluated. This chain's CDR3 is CASSGSGGRSPLHF. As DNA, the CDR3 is TGTGCCAGTAGCGGATCAGGGGGCAGATCACCCCTCCACTTT.